A single sample is the source of the 14 T cell receptor beta chains below, sequenced in a study of neurological immune-mediated disorders. TCRdb itself ran the 5' RACE reads through MiXCR, one entry per CDR3 protein. The sample holds some 79,000 distinct CDR3 sequences, approximately 14% seen once. The specimen was PBMCs. The source of these receptors is a woman between 45 and 65 years old in good health.

The sample holds many counts of this clonotype. The chain is built from TRBV5-1 and TRBJ1-4; TRBD1 might be the D (5 bases). V was shortened by 7 bases and J by 8 bases, with 18 bases between the two germline ends. From germline, CDR1 is SGHRS and CDR2 YFSETQ. The CDR3 is made up of 14 amino acids. CDR3 sequence (DNA): TGCGCCAGCCGCTCCGGGGCCCAGGGAGAAAAACTGTTTTTT. Its protein is CASRSGAQGEKLFF.

This clonotype was found many times. The CDR3 DNA follows: TGCAGCGTTCCTGGTGGTTCCTTCCCAGATACGCAGTATTTT. It translates to CSVPGGSFPDTQYF. The gene calls are TRBV29-1 and TRBJ2-3, with D unclear. V was pared by 5 bases and J by 4 bases, with 16 bases between. The CDR3 totals 14 residues. Germline V gene lookup returns CDR1 SQVTM and CDR2 ANQGSEA.

This clonotype occurred many times. V and J are TRBV15 and TRBJ1-1; weak D call: TRBD1 (6 bases). V was pared by 0 bases and J by 1 base, with 12 bases between. Germline V lookup: CDR1 LNHNV, CDR2 YYDKDF (reference sequence). The CDR3 contains 16 residues. The CDR3 protein is CATSREGGGKNTEAFF. DNA of the CDR3: TGTGCCACCAGCAGAGAAGGGGGGGGGAAGAACACTGAAGCTTTCTTT.

The table lists this clonotype with many counts. The genes are TRBV29-1 and TRBJ2-4; 10 bases fit TRBD2. Germline assignment: CDR1 SQVTM and CDR2 ANQGSEA. The CDR3 sequence is 18 residues long. The V segment lost 6 bases and the J segment 1 base; nucleotides outside the gene matches: 15. The CDR3 loop is CSVQKLAGNPTAKNIQYF. The CDR3 nucleotides are TGCAGCGTGCAGAAACTAGCGGGGAACCCTACGGCCAAAAACATTCAGTACTTC.

The table lists this clonotype with many counts. This sequence joins TRBV28 and TRBJ2-6; D perhaps matches TRBD2 (6 bases). This CDR3 is 15 amino acids long. The V end was cut by 3 bases, the J end by 1 base, with 7 bases between. Germline V gene data show CDR1 as MDHEN and CDR2 as SYDVKM. CDR3 protein: CASSFGGSGANVLTF. CDR3 sequence (DNA): TGTGCCAGCAGTTTCGGAGGGTCTGGGGCCAACGTCCTGACTTTC.

This clonotype was detected only a few times. This could be a read error, since a much larger clone is one nucleotide away. V and J are TRBV20-1 and TRBJ2-3, with no clear D. Trimming took 2 bases from V and 2 from J, leaving 8 bases between them. This CDR3 has 13 amino acids. The germline V gene encodes CDR1 DFQATT and CDR2 SNEGSKA (reference sequence). DNA of the CDR3: TGCAGTGCTAGATTGTACACCACAGATACGCAGTATTTT. It is translated as CSARLYTTDTQYF.

This clonotype was observed at least ten times. V is TRBV29-1 and J is TRBJ2-5, with unresolved D. CDR3 length: 13 amino acids. V lost 4 bases to trimming and J lost 5 bases, with 14 bases between them. Germline V gene sequence: CDR1 SQVTM, CDR2 ANQGSEA. The CDR3 region is CSVGAEASETQYF. In nucleotides, the CDR3 is TGCAGCGTTGGCGCGGAAGCGAGCGAGACCCAGTACTTC.

The rearrangement links TRBV6-2 or TRBV6-3 to TRBJ2-5, with D possibly being TRBD1 or TRBD2 (5 bases each). This CDR3 has 13 amino acids. Between the trimmed V and J ends, which lost 11 bases and 4 bases, there was a span of 17 bases. Germline V gene lookup returns CDR1 MNHEY and CDR2 SVGEGT. The CDR3 spells CAAGWGSGETQYF. The CDR3 nucleotides are TGTGCCGCTGGGTGGGGGTCGGGAGAGACCCAGTACTTC.

Comment on this clonotype: With a much larger clone just one base away, this may be a read error. The chain carries TRBV20-1 and TRBJ1-5; D not resolved. The CDR3 contains 14 residues. V dropped 1 base and J dropped 4 bases, with 11 bases sitting between them. CDR1 is DFQATT and CDR2 is SNEGSKA in the germline V gene (reference sequence). This chain's CDR3 is CSARAWQVNQPQHF. The DNA for the CDR3 is TGCAGTGCTAGAGCCTGGCAGGTAAATCAGCCCCAGCATTTT.

This clonotype was observed at least ten times. This sequence joins TRBV12-3 or TRBV12-4 and TRBJ1-1; D unresolved. The CDR3 extends over 12 amino acids. The V end was cut by 3 bases, the J end by 5 bases, with 7 bases between. The CDR3 coding sequence is TGTGCCAGCAGTTTTCAGGTTACTGAAGCTTTCTTT. Translation gives CASSFQVTEAFF.

This clonotype was observed at least ten times. The CDR3 DNA reads TGCGCCAGCAGCTTGGGGGCCGCGAACACCGGGGAGCTGTTTTTT. Its translation: CASSLGAANTGELFF. The chain uses TRBV5-1 and TRBJ2-2; no definite D call. CDR3 length: 15 amino acids. Per the germline V gene, CDR1 is SGHRS and CDR2 is YFSETQ. V was shortened by 0 bases and J by 0 bases, with 6 bases between the two germline ends. Drawing the rest from reference TRBV5-1 and TRBJ2-2, the complete variable domain is KAGVTQTPRYLIKTRGQQVTLSCSPISGHRSVSWYQQTPGQGLQFLFEYFSETQRNKGNFPGRFSGRQFSNSRSEMNVSTLELGDSALYLCASSLGAANTGELFFGEGSRLTVL.

This clonotype was found many times. CDR3 in amino acids: CASSLGGAPFEAFF. CDR3 nucleotide sequence: TGCGCCAGCAGCTTGGGGGGGGCACCCTTTGAAGCTTTCTTT. The chain has TRBV5-1 and TRBJ1-1; a weak D match, TRBD1 (6 bases). The V gene's germline CDR1 is SGHRS and CDR2 YFSETQ. The CDR3 contains 14 residues. The V gene lost 0 bases and the J gene lost 7 bases, with 13 bases spanning the gap. Full variable domain (outside the CDR3, taken from reference TRBV5-1 and TRBJ1-1): KAGVTQTPRYLIKTRGQQVTLSCSPISGHRSVSWYQQTPGQGLQFLFEYFSETQRNKGNFPGRFSGRQFSNSRSEMNVSTLELGDSALYLCASSLGGAPFEAFFGQGTRLTVV.

The table lists this clonotype with many counts. The chain joins TRBV7-2 to TRBJ2-3; D is unresolved. This CDR3 is 14 amino acids long. Germline V gene lookup returns CDR1 SGHTA and CDR2 FQGNSA. Trimming shortened V by 4 bases and J by 4 bases, and 12 bases separated the two germline ends. The CDR3 DNA reads as TGTGCCAGCAGCTCGGATAGTAGGGCAGATACGCAGTATTTT. Its protein is CASSSDSRADTQYF.

This clonotype was recorded at least ten times. This rearrangement joins TRBV14 to TRBJ1-4, with D possibly being TRBD1 (5 bases). Germline assignment: CDR1 SGHDN and CDR2 FVKESK. This CDR3 is 15 amino acids long. V was pared by 1 base and J by 7 bases, with 13 bases between. CDR3 in DNA: TGTGCCAGCAGCCAAGTCCGGGGGAGCGGTGAAAAACTGTTTTTT. Protein sequence: CASSQVRGSGEKLFF.